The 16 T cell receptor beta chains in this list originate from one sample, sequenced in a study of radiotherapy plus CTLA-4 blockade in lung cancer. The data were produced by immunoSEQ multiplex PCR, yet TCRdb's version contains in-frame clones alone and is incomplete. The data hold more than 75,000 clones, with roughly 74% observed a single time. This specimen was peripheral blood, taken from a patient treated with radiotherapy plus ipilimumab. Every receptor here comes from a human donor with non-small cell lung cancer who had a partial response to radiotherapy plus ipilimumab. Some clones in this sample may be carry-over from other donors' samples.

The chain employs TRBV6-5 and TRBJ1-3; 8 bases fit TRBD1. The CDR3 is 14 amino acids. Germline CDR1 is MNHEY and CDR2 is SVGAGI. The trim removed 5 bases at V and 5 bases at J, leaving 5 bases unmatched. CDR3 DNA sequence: TGTGCCAGCAGTCCAGGGGGCTTTCGAAACACCATATATTTT. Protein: CASSPGGFRNTIYF.

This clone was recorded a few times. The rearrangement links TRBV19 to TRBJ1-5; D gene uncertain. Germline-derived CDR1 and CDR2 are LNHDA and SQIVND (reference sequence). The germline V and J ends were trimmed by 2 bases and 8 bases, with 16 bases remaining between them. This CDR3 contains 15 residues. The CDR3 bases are TGTGCCAGTAGTATACAGCGGGCAGGCTTTGAGCCCCAGCATTTT. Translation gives CASSIQRAGFEPQHF.

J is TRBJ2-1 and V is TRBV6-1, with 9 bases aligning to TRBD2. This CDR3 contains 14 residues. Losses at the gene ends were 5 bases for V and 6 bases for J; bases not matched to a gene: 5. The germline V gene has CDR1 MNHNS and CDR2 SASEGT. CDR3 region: CASSSGLATNEQFF. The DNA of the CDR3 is TGTGCCAGCAGTTCAGGACTAGCGACCAATGAGCAGTTCTTC.

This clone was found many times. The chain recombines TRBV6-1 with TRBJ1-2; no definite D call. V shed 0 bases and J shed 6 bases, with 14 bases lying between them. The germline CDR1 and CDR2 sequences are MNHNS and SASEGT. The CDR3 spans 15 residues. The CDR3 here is CASSEAQDVPDGYTF. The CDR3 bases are TGTGCCAGCAGTGAAGCGCAGGATGTGCCAGATGGCTACACCTTC.

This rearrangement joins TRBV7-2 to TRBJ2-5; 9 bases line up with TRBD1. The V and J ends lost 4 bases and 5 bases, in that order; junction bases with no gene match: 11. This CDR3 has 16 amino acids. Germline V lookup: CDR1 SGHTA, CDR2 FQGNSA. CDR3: CASSWTGTGSIETQYF. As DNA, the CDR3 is TGTGCCAGCAGCTGGACCGGGACAGGGAGCATTGAGACCCAGTACTTC.

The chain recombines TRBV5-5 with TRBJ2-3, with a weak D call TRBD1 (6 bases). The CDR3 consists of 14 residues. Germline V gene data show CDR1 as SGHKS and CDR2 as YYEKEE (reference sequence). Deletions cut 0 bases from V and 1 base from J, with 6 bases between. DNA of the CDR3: TGTGCCAGCAGCTTGGACAGGGGCACAGATACGCAGTATTTT. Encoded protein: CASSLDRGTDTQYF.

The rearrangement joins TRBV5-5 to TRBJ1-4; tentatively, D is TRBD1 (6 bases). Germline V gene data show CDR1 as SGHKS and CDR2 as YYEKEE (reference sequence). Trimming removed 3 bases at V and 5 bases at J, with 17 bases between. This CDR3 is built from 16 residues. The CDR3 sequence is CASSSRPGGLNEKLFF. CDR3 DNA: TGTGCCAGCAGCTCCCGACCGGGGGGCCTGAATGAAAAACTGTTTTTT.

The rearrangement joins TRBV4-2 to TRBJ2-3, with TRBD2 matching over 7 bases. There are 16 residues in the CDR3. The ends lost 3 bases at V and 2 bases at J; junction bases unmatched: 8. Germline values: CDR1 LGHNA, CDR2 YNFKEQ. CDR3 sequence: CASSQTAGTLTDTQYF. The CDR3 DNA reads TGTGCCAGCAGCCAGACAGCGGGAACGCTCACAGATACGCAGTATTTT.

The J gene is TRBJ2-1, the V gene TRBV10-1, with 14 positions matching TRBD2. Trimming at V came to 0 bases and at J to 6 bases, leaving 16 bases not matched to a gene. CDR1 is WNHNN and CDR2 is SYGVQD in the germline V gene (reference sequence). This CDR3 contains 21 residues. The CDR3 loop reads CASSESMTSGRAGTNPNEQFF. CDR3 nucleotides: TGCGCCAGCAGTGAGTCTATGACTAGCGGGAGGGCCGGGACCAACCCCAATGAGCAGTTCTTC.

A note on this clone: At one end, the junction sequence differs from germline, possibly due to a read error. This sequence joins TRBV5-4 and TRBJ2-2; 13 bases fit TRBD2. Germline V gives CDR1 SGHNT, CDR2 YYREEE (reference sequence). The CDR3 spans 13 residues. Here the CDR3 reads CASSLGLAGGLFF. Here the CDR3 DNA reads TGTGCCAGCAGCTTGGGACTAGCGGGGGGGCTGTTTTTT.

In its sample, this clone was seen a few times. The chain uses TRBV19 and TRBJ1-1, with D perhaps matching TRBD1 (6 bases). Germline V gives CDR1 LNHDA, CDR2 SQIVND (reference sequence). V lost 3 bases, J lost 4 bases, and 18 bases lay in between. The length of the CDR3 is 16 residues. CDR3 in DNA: TGTGCCAGTAGTATCTGGGGGCTCCGCTCGGGCACTGAAGCTTTCTTT. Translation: CASSIWGLRSGTEAFF.

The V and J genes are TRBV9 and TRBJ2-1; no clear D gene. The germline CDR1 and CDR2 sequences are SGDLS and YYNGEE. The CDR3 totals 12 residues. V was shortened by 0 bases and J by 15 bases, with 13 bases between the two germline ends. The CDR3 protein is CASSVVGRSLFF. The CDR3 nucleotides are TGTGCCAGCAGCGTAGTTGGCAGGTCACTGTTCTTC.

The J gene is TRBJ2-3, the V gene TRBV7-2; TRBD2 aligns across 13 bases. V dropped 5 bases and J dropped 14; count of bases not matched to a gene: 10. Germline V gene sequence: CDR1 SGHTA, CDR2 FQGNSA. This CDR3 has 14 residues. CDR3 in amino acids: CASSQGLAGRRMYF. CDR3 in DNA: TGTGCCAGCAGCCAGGGACTAGCGGGGCGGCGAATGTATTTT.

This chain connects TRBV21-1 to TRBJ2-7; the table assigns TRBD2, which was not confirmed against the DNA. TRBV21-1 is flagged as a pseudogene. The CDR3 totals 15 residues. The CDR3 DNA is TGTGCCAGCAGTAAGGACCCTAGGACTACCTACGAGCAGTACTTC. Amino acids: CASSKDPRTTYEQYF.

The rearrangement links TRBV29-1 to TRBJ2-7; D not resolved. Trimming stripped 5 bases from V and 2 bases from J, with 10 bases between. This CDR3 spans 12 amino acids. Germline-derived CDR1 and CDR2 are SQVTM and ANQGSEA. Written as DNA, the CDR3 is TGCAGCGTTTGTCCGACAACCTACGAGCAGTACTTC. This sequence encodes CSVCPTTYEQYF.

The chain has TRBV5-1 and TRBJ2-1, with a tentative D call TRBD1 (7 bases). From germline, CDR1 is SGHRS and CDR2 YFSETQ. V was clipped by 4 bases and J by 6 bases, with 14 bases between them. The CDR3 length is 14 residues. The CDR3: CASSGGTAPNEQFF. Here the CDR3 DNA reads TGCGCCAGCAGCGGCGGGACAGCACCCAATGAGCAGTTCTTC.